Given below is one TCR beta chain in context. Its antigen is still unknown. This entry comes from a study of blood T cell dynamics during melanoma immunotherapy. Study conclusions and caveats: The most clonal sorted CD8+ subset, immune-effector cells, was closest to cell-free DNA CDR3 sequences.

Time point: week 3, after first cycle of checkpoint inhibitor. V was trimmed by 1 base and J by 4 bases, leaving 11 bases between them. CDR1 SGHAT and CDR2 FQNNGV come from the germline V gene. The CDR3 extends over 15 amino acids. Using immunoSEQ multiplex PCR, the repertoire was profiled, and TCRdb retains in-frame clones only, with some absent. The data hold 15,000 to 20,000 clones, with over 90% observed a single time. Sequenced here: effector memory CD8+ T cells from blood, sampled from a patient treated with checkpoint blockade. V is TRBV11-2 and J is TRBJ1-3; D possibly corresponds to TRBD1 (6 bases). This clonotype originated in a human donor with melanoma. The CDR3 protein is CASSLGGGPGNTIYF. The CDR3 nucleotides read TGTGCCAGCAGCTTAGGAGGGGGGCCGGGAAACACCATATATTTT. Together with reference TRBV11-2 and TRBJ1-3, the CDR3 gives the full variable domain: EAGVAQSPRYKIIEKRQSVAFWCNPISGHATLYWYQQILGQGPKLLIQFQNNGVVDDSQLPKDRFSAERLKGVDSTLKIQPAKLEDSAVYLCASSLGGGPGNTIYFGEGSWLTVV.